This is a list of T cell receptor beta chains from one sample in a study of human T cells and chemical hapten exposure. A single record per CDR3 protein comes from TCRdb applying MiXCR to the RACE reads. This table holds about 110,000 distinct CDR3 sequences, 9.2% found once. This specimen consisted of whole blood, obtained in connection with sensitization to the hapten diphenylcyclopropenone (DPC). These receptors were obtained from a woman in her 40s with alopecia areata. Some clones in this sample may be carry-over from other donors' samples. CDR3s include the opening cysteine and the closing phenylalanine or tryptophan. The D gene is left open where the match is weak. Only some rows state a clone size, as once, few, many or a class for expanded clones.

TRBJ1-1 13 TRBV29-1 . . CSVRHRANTEAFF TGCAGCGTAAGACACAGGGCAAACACTGAAGCTTTCTTT
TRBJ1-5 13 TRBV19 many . CASSNTGFQPQHF TGTGCCAGTAGCAATACAGGGTTCCAGCCCCAGCATTTT
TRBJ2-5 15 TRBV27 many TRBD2 CASSSSLAEQETQYF TGTGCCAGCAGTTCTTCTCTAGCGGAACAAGAGACCCAGTACTTC
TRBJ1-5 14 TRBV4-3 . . CASSQDNGAGPQHF TGCGCCAGCAGCCAAGATAACGGGGCTGGGCCCCAGCATTTT
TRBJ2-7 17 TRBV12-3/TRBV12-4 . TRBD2 CASSSPMGLAGSYEQYF TGTGCCAGCAGCTCGCCGATGGGGCTAGCGGGGTCTTACGAGCAGTACTTC
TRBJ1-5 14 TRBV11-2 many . CASSLGVGNQPQHF TGTGCCAGCAGCTTGGGGGTTGGCAATCAGCCCCAGCATTTT
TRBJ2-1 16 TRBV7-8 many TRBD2 CASSLVILAGDNEQFF TGTGCCAGCAGCTTAGTAATCCTAGCGGGGGACAATGAGCAGTTCTTC
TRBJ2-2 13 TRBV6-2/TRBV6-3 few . CASNPGLHGELFF TGTGCCAGCAACCCCGGTTTGCACGGGGAGCTGTTTTTT
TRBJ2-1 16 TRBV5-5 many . CASSLPRGAGGDEQFF TGTGCCAGCAGCTTGCCCCGGGGGGCAGGGGGCGATGAGCAGTTCTTC
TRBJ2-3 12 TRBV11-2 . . CASSGVSDTQYF TGTGCCAGCAGCGGAGTTAGCGATACGCAGTATTTT
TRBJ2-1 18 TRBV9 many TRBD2 CASSGPRPTAGRYNEQFF TGTGCCAGCAGCGGACCCAGGCCCACAGCGGGGAGATACAATGAGCAGTTCTTC
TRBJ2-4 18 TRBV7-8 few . CASSLSAMAGPAKNIQYF TGTGCCAGCAGCTTATCTGCGATGGCAGGGCCGGCCAAAAACATTCAGTACTTC
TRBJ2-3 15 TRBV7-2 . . CASSRTPRGPDTQYF TGTGCCAGCAGCAGGACCCCGCGGGGCCCAGATACGCAGTATTTT
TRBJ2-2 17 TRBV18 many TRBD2 CASSPRDLAVNTGELFF TGTGCCAGCTCACCACGGGACCTAGCGGTGAACACCGGGGAGCTGTTTTTT
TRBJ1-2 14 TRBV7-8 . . CASSLQRGSYGYTF TGTGCCAGCAGCTTACAGAGAGGTTCCTATGGCTACACCTTC
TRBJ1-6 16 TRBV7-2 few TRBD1 CASSSDRAVVRSPLHF TGTGCCAGCAGCTCGGACAGGGCGGTGGTTCGATCACCCCTCCACTTT
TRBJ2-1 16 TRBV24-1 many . CATSGATMTSYNEQFF TGTGCCACCAGTGGGGCGACAATGACCTCCTACAATGAGCAGTTCTTC
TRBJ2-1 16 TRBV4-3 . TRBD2 CASSQYGSGGANEQFF TGCGCCAGCAGCCAATATGGTAGCGGGGGGGCCAATGAGCAGTTCTTC
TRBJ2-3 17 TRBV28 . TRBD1 CASSLKRGQEVTDTQYF TGTGCCAGCAGTTTAAAAAGGGGGCAAGAAGTAACAGATACGCAGTATTTT
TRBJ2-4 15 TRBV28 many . CASSSGGETKNIQYF TGTGCCAGCAGTTCGGGCGGGGAGACCAAAAACATTCAGTACTTC
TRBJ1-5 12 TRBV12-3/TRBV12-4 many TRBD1 CASRLGTGPQHF TGTGCCAGCAGACTTGGGACAGGGCCCCAGCATTTT
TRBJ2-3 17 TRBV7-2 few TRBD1 CASSPSADRSATDTQYF TGTGCCAGCAGTCCCTCCGCGGACAGGTCCGCCACAGATACGCAGTATTTT
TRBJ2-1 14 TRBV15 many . CATSPGTGSWEQFF TGTGCCACCAGCCCGGGGACGGGAAGTTGGGAGCAGTTCTTC
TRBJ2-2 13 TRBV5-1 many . CASSSGPTGELFF TGCGCCAGCAGCTCTGGACCTACCGGGGAGCTGTTTTTT
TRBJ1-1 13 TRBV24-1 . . CATSDSGEGGGFF TGTGCCACCAGTGATTCCGGGGAGGGCGGTGGCTTCTTT
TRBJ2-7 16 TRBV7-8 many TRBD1 CASSLVPGQGNYEQYF TGTGCCAGCAGCTTAGTTCCGGGACAGGGTAACTACGAGCAGTACTTC
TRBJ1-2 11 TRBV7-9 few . CASSLVYGYTF TGTGCCAGCAGCTTGGTGTATGGCTACACCTTC
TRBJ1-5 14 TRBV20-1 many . CSATRQYSNQPQHF TGCAGTGCCACGAGGCAGTATAGCAATCAGCCCCAGCATTTT
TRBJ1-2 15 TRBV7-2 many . CASTKSDNPNYGYTF TGTGCCAGCACCAAATCGGACAACCCTAACTATGGCTACACCTTC
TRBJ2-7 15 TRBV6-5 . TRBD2 CASSLGREGDDEQYF TGTGCCAGCAGTTTAGGGCGGGAGGGGGACGACGAGCAGTACTTC
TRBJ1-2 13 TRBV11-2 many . CASSSGGGYGYTF TGTGCCAGCAGCTCCGGTGGGGGCTATGGCTACACCTTC
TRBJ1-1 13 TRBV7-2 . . CASSYGQNTEAFF TGTGCCAGCAGCTATGGACAGAACACTGAAGCTTTCTTT
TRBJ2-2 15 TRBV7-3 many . CASRGATGATGELFF TGTGCCAGCAGAGGGGCCACGGGGGCCACCGGGGAGCTGTTTTTT
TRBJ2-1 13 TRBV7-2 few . CASSLWARGEQFF TGTGCCAGCAGCTTATGGGCCCGTGGAGAGCAGTTCTTC
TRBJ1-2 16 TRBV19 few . CASSIGQASLRDGYTF TGTGCCAGTAGTATTGGGCAGGCCTCTCTACGGGATGGCTACACCTTC
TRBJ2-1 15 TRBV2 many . CASSESGGAVNEQFF TGTGCCAGCAGTGAATCTGGGGGGGCCGTAAATGAGCAGTTCTTC
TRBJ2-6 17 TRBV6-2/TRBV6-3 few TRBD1 CASSYRGQSSGANVLTF TGTGCCAGCAGTTACCGGGGACAGTCTTCTGGGGCCAACGTCCTGACTTTC
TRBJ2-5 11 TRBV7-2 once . CASNVGETQYF TGTGCTTCTAATGTCGGGGAGACCCAGTACTTC
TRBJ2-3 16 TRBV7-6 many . CASSLDPGQSADTQYF TGTGCCAGCAGCTTGGATCCGGGACAATCCGCAGATACGCAGTATTTT
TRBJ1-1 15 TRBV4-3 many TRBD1 CASSRNPGQLTEAFF TGCGCCAGCAGCCGAAATCCGGGACAGCTCACTGAAGCTTTCTTT
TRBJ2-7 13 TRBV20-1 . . CSVIEGSSYEQYF TGCAGTGTAATAGAAGGCAGCTCCTACGAGCAGTACTTC